This T cell receptor (beta chain) was captured in a study of T cells in localized non-small cell lung cancer. TCRdb's copy holds only in-frame clones and misses some; the assay was immunoSEQ multiplex PCR. This sample has some 35,000 clones; approximately 94% occur once, and the top ten carry more than 5.5%. This receptor was taken from a female donor older than 55 with stage I lung adenocarcinoma. The input for sequencing was peripheral blood, taken before any cancer treatment.

The CDR3 DNA reads TGTGCCAGCAGCGGGACTAGCGCCCACACCGGGGAGCTGTTTTTT. Encoded protein: CASSGTSAHTGELFF. This rearrangement joins TRBV6-1 to TRBJ2-2; 10 nucleotides match TRBD2. Trimming took 6 bases from V and 3 from J; bases not matched to a gene: 4. The germline V gene encodes CDR1 MNHNS and CDR2 SASEGT. The CDR3 contains 15 residues.